This T cell receptor (beta chain) was captured by sequencing in a study of T cells in Graves' hyperthyroidism and ophthalmopathy. V gave up 7 bases and J gave up 7 bases; unmatched junction bases: 12. The CDR3 has 14 residues. From germline, CDR1 is MNHEY and CDR2 SVGEGT. Duration under 3 months, a NOSPECS grade of at least 4, and a Clinical Activity Score of at least 3 characterized the ophthalmopathy patients. Clinical symptoms, serum thyroxine and TRAb, thyroid ultrasound and orbital computed tomography together formed the diagnostic basis. The source material, RNA transcripts, was used to amplify TCR beta CDR3 regions. The HTBI set primed first-round TCR CDR3 RT-PCR. TCRdb reprocessed the multiplex PCR reads with MiXCR, giving one entry per CDR3 protein. The table includes 300,000 to 450,000 distinct CDR3 sequences, 15% to 20% detected once.

The chain uses TRBV6-2 or TRBV6-3 and TRBJ1-1; the match to TRBD1 covers 7 bases. The sequenced material came from blood. The clonotype originates from a woman in her thirties or forties with Graves' ophthalmopathy. The DNA for the CDR3 is TGTGCCAGCACGGATACAGGGGAGGTTGTTGAAGCTTTCTTT. This translates into CASTDTGEVVEAFF.